What follows are 10 T cell receptor beta chains derived from one specimen sequenced in a study of blood T cell repertoires in COVID-19. Repertoires were generated with immunoSEQ multiplex PCR, while TCRdb's copy carries only in-frame clones and drops some. The table shows fewer than 60,000 clones, with more than 70% occurring only once. The sequencing sample was made of peripheral blood. Every receptor here comes from a human donor in a cohort sampled during active COVID-19.

The chain combines TRBV18 with TRBJ1-2, with a weak D call TRBD1 (5 bases). Trimming cost V 2 bases and J 6 bases, with 10 bases left between them. This CDR3 spans 13 amino acids. In germline, CDR1 is KGHSH, CDR2 LQKENI. CDR3 loop: CASSPDSSNGYTF. In nucleotides, the CDR3 is TGTGCCAGCTCACCAGACAGCAGTAATGGCTACACCTTC.

This sequence joins TRBV4-2 and TRBJ2-7, with D maybe TRBD2 (5 bases). V was clipped by 2 bases and J by 2 bases, with 10 bases between them. CDR1 and CDR2 from the germline V gene are LGHNA and YNFKEQ. This CDR3 spans 14 amino acids. CDR3 loop: CASSQTLDTYEQYF. CDR3 coding DNA: TGTGCCAGCAGCCAAACACTAGATACCTACGAGCAGTACTTC.

The chain has TRBV2 and TRBJ2-3, with D possibly matching TRBD2 (7 bases). CDR3 size: 18 residues. Germline assignment: CDR1 SNHLY and CDR2 FYNNEI. The V end lost 3 bases, the J end lost 1 base, and 20 bases lay between the germline ends. The CDR3 sequence: CASSDLKRGGARTDTQYF. The DNA of the CDR3 is TGTGCCAGCAGTGACCTAAAGAGGGGGGGGGCCCGCACAGATACGCAGTATTTT. The full variable domain, rest sourced from reference TRBV2 and TRBJ2-3, is EPEVTQTPSHQVTQMGQEVILRCVPISNHLYFYWYRQILGQKVEFLVSFYNNEISEKSEIFDDQFSVERPDGSNFTLKIRSTKLEDSAMYFCASSDLKRGGARTDTQYFGPGTRLTVL.

In this sample, this clone is medium-sized. The rearrangement joins TRBV6-5 to TRBJ1-2; no reliable D call. CDR1 and CDR2 (germline): MNHEY, SVGAGI. The V and J ends lost 4 bases and 2 bases respectively, with 11 bases between them. The CDR3 length is 14 residues. The CDR3 nucleotides read TGTGCCAGCAGTTCGTACGGGATGAACTATGGCTACACCTTC. This codes for CASSSYGMNYGYTF.

The chain is built from TRBV14 and TRBJ2-1; 10 nucleotides line up with TRBD2. The CDR3 consists of 16 residues. V shed 2 bases, J shed 7 bases, and the junction held 8 bases outside the gene matches. Looked up from germline, CDR1 is SGHDN and CDR2 is FVKESK. The CDR3 nucleotides read TGTGCCAGCAGCCAATTGGCTAGCGGGAGTCTTAATGAGCAGTTCTTC. It translates to CASSQLASGSLNEQFF.

The count of this clone is one. The chain couples TRBV2 to TRBJ2-5; D gene ambiguous. The CDR3 totals 12 residues. V lost 3 bases and J lost 7, with 9 bases in between. Per germline, CDR1 SNHLY and CDR2 FYNNEI. Here the CDR3 reads CASSEGPGTQYF. The CDR3 coding sequence is TGTGCCAGCAGTGAGGGCCCCGGGACCCAGTACTTC.

This clone has more than one count but fewer than ten. The CDR3 loop is CASRGLGVNEQFF. CDR3 in DNA: TGTGCCAGCCGTGGACTAGGGGTCAATGAGCAGTTCTTC. The gene calls are TRBV2 and TRBJ2-1; 7 bases are shared with TRBD2. CDR1 and CDR2 (germline): SNHLY, FYNNEI. Trimming took 8 bases from V and 6 from J; bases not matched to a gene: 7. The CDR3 has 13 amino acids.

The chain couples TRBV7-6 to TRBJ1-2; a possible D gene is TRBD1 (5 bases). V was cut by 2 bases and J by 8 bases, with 15 bases left in between. The CDR3 length is 14 residues. The germline V gene encodes CDR1 SGHVS and CDR2 FNYEAQ. The CDR3 bases are TGTGCCAGCAGCTTATTAAGGGGCGATGACGGCTACACCTTC. Its protein is CASSLLRGDDGYTF.

This chain connects TRBV10-3 to TRBJ2-3; the D gene is possibly TRBD1 (5 bases). Germline V lookup: CDR1 ENHRY, CDR2 SYGVKD. V dropped 0 bases and J dropped 4 bases, with 14 bases sitting between them. The CDR3 has 16 residues. The CDR3 here is CAISESMGLGPDTQYF. The DNA of the CDR3 is TGTGCCATCAGTGAGTCGATGGGGCTAGGCCCAGATACGCAGTATTTT.

In its sample, this clone was seen once. V is TRBV9 and J is TRBJ2-7; TRBD1 matches at 10 bases. With 0 bases clipped from V and 0 bases from J, the junction kept 0 bases outside the gene matches. The germline gives CDR1 SGDLS, CDR2 YYNGEE. This CDR3 comprises 15 residues. CDR3 nucleotide sequence: TGTGCCAGCAGCGTAGGGACAGGGGGCTCCTACGAGCAGTACTTC. It encodes CASSVGTGGSYEQYF.